This T cell receptor beta chain was profiled in a study of cytomegalovirus exposure and HLA in healthy donors. PCR primers comprised 60 Vbeta and 13 Jbeta primers. The method was immunoSEQ multiplex PCR; TCRdb's version includes in-frame clones alone and lacks a portion of them. The repertoire holds 120,000 to 150,000 clones, approximately 68% seen once, with roughly 2% in the top ten. Study conclusions and caveats: Immune exposure was documented only through CMV serostatus. Other equally common chains were less clonally expanded than HLA-associated TCR beta chains, a later analysis showed. There were a few CMV-associated chains whose specificity for CMV antigens was confirmed in vitro. Usually a TCR sequence was rare, but some public TCRs were found in many donors.

Concerning this clone: Antigen specificity is unknown.

This receptor was taken from a man between 35 and 55 years old in good health and CMV-seronegative. The specimen sequenced was PBMCs.

The CDR3 DNA reads as TGTGCCAGCAGTTTACTAGCGGGGGGGTCGTTCTTC. Translated, it gives CASSLLAGGSFF. The V gene is TRBV28, the J gene TRBJ2-1, with 12 bases identical to TRBD2. With V trimmed by 2 bases and J by 15 bases, 2 bases remained unmatched. This CDR3 comprises 12 residues. Germline CDR1 reads MDHEN; CDR2 reads SYDVKM.